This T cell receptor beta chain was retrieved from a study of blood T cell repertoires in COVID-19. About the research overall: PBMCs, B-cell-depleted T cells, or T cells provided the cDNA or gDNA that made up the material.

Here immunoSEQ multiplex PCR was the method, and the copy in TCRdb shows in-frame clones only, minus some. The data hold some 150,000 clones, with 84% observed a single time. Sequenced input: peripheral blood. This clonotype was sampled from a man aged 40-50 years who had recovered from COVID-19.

CDR3 bases: TGTGCCAGCAGACAAAGACAGGGGACGGATGAGCAGTTCTTC. It encodes CASRQRQGTDEQFF. The chain combines TRBV27 with TRBJ2-1; TRBD1 agrees at 8 bases. The CDR3 extends over 14 amino acids. Germline CDR1 reads MNHEY; CDR2 reads SMNVEV (reference sequence). With 6 bases clipped from V and 8 bases from J, the junction kept 9 bases outside the gene matches.